One sample yielded the 9 T cell receptor beta chains listed below, sequenced in a study of T cell repertoires in cytomegalovirus infection. Their specific antigens are unknown. TCRdb independently ran MiXCR on the reads; one entry per CDR3 protein. The sample carries around 710,000 distinct CDR3 sequences, under 35% recorded once. Sequences were derived from cultured CD8+ T cells from PBMCs, sampled from culture after CMV antigen stimulation. These receptors were obtained from a human donor in good health (CMV status not recorded). Some clones in this sample may be carry-over from other donors' samples.

The rearrangement uses TRBV6-6 and TRBJ2-1; D is tentatively TRBD1 or TRBD2 (5 bases each). Germline loops: CDR1 MNHNY, CDR2 SVGAGI (reference sequence). The V and J ends lost 2 bases and 4 bases respectively, with 12 bases between them. The CDR3 runs 15 residues. CDR3 bases: TGTGCCAGCAGTTACGGGGGAACCGGGTACAATGAGCAGTTCTTC. Translating gives CASSYGGTGYNEQFF.

The chain carries TRBV7-6 and TRBJ2-3; 10 positions match TRBD1. Unmatched junction bases numbered 4, after V lost 5 bases and J lost 5 bases. This CDR3 is built from 14 residues. Germline values: CDR1 SGHVS, CDR2 FNYEAQ. The CDR3 nucleotides are TGTGCCAGCAGCGGGGACAGGGGAAGAGATACGCAGTATTTT. Its translation is CASSGDRGRDTQYF.

This clonotype was detected only a few times. The CDR3 protein is CASNKWAERYGYTF. Written as DNA, the CDR3 is TGTGCCAGCAATAAGTGGGCAGAACGATATGGCTACACCTTC. The V and J genes are TRBV11-2 and TRBJ1-2; D is unresolved. V lost 7 bases, J lost 5 bases, and 17 bases lay in between. Germline CDR1 and CDR2: SGHAT and FQNNGV. This CDR3 has 14 residues.

Only a few counts were recorded for this clonotype. CDR3 coding DNA: TGTGCCAGCAGTAACCCGGGAAAAAACCCCTACGAGCAGTACGTC. The encoded protein is CASSNPGKNPYEQYV. The rearrangement uses TRBV6-2 or TRBV6-3 and TRBJ2-7, with D possibly being TRBD2 (5 bases). V lost 5 bases and J lost 2, with 16 bases in between. This CDR3 contains 15 residues. Germline V gene data show CDR1 as MNHEY and CDR2 as SVGEGT.

This clonotype was seen a few times. The J gene is TRBJ1-2, the V gene TRBV5-4; the D gene is possibly TRBD1 (6 bases). V was trimmed by 4 bases and J by 4 bases, leaving 17 bases between them. CDR1 SGHNT and CDR2 YYREEE come from the germline V gene (reference sequence). The CDR3 has 15 amino acids. The CDR3 DNA reads TGTGCCAGCAGCATCCCGGGGGCAGAAGGCTATGGCTACACCTTC. This codes for CASSIPGAEGYGYTF.

The chain uses TRBV4-3 and TRBJ2-3; no definite D call. The CDR3 consists of 14 residues. V lost 1 base and J 4 bases, leaving 9 bases between the germline ends. CDR1 LGHNA and CDR2 YSLEER come from the germline V gene. CDR3 in amino acids: CASSQGDNPDTQYF. In nucleotides, the CDR3 is TGCGCCAGCAGCCAAGGGGATAACCCAGATACGCAGTATTTT.

V usage is TRBV12-3 or TRBV12-4 and J usage is TRBJ2-7; tentative D call: TRBD2 (6 bases). The CDR3 is 13 amino acids. V lost 2 bases, J lost 6 bases, and 11 bases lay in between. The CDR3 loop is CASSLSRGAEQYF. The CDR3 DNA follows: TGTGCCAGCAGTTTATCCCGCGGGGCCGAGCAGTACTTC.

This clonotype was detected a few times. V gene TRBV18 combines with J gene TRBJ1-5; TRBD1 matches at 7 bases. V shed 4 bases and J 1 base; nucleotides not matched to a gene: 16. This CDR3 has 19 residues. The V gene's germline CDR1 is KGHSH and CDR2 LQKENI. The CDR3 DNA is TGTGCCAGCTCACTGACGACGTACAGGGGCGCGGGGAGCAATCAGCCCCAGCATTTT. This codes for CASSLTTYRGAGSNQPQHF.

The table lists this clonotype with many counts. The DNA of the CDR3 is TGTGCCAGCAGCTCCCCGGGACAGGGAAGCCACCATGGCTACACCTTC. This codes for CASSSPGQGSHHGYTF. The rearrangement joins TRBV27 to TRBJ1-2; 9 bases align to TRBD1. This CDR3 spans 16 amino acids. Trimming at V came to 6 bases and at J to 6 bases, leaving 14 bases not matched to a gene. Germline V CDR1 and CDR2: MNHEY, SMNVEV (reference sequence).